What follows are 12 T cell receptor beta chains derived from one specimen sequenced in a study of T cells in Graves' hyperthyroidism and ophthalmopathy (dated by TCRdb to about 2019). Library preparation employed multiplex PCR. The reads were generated on an Illumina HiSeq 2000. TCR beta CDR3 regions were amplified from RNA transcripts. The first round of RT-PCR for the TCR CDR3 was performed with the HTBI primer set and the Qiagen OneStep RT-PCR kit. TCRdb reprocessed the public reads (quality trimming at Q25 with fastp, clone calling with MiXCR) and kept in-frame beta chains. When rows share a CDR3 protein, they turn into one entry using the most common DNA and genes. Counted in this sample were approximately 430,000 distinct CDR3 sequences; around a sixth of them appeared once. The ten largest account for 7.7% of the sample. The sequenced sample was blood. These receptors were obtained from a woman aged 18-35 years with Graves' hyperthyroidism.

This clonotype was recorded at least ten times. CDR3 DNA: TGTGCCAGCAGTCCTTTCCGGCGCGAAAAACTGTTTTTT. It specifies CASSPFRREKLFF. The chain couples TRBV12-3 or TRBV12-4 to TRBJ1-4; D unresolved. The CDR3 contains 13 residues. Trimming removed 5 bases from V and 8 bases from J, with 12 bases in between.

This clonotype has at least ten counts. As DNA, the CDR3 is TGTGCCAGCAGTTTGGTCAGGGAGATGAGTGAGACCCAGTACTTC. This gives the protein CASSLVREMSETQYF. The V and J genes are TRBV28 and TRBJ2-5; D is tentatively TRBD1 or TRBD2 (5 bases each). The V end lost 3 bases, the J end lost 5 bases, and 16 bases lay between the germline ends. CDR1 is MDHEN, CDR2 SYDVKM, per germline. The CDR3 extends over 15 amino acids.

This clonotype was found a few times. The chain joins TRBV29-1 to TRBJ2-2; D unresolved. From germline, CDR1 is SQVTM and CDR2 ANQGSEA. The CDR3 covers 12 residues. V lost 4 bases, J lost 1 base, and 4 bases lay in between. The CDR3 spells CSVVGNTGELFF. CDR3 nucleotide sequence: TGCAGCGTTGTAGGGAACACCGGGGAGCTGTTTTTT.

This clonotype was recorded at least ten times. DNA of the CDR3: TGTGCCAGCAGTGAAGAAGGGACAGGGGTTTACGAGCAGTACTTC. It is translated as CASSEEGTGVYEQYF. This chain links TRBV2 with TRBJ2-7, with 10 bases lining up with TRBD1. V lost 1 base and J lost 4; bases outside the gene matches: 4. The CDR3 sequence is 15 residues long. Germline CDR1 reads SNHLY; CDR2 reads FYNNEI.

This clonotype was picked up many times. This CDR3 is CASSVSAGTYEQYF. For the CDR3, the DNA is TGTGCCAGCAGCGTATCGGCAGGAACCTACGAGCAGTACTTC. The chain carries TRBV9 and TRBJ2-7, with D unresolved. V lost 1 base and J 2 bases, leaving 10 bases between the germline ends. The CDR3 totals 14 residues. The germline V gene encodes CDR1 SGDLS and CDR2 YYNGEE.

Turning to this clonotype: A much more abundant neighbour one base away suggests this may be a read error. V gene TRBV28 combines with J gene TRBJ1-2, with unresolved D. The CDR3 consists of 13 residues. The germline gives CDR1 MDHEN, CDR2 SYDVKM. CDR3 loop: CASRDYDNYGCTF. The CDR3 nucleotides are TGTGCCAGCAGAGATTACGATAACTATGGCTGCACCTTC.

This clonotype was detected ten times or more. The gene calls are TRBV7-2 and TRBJ1-4; TRBD1 might be the D (5 bases). From germline, CDR1 is SGHTA and CDR2 FQGNSA. V lost 2 bases and J 9 bases, leaving 13 bases between the germline ends. There are 14 residues in the CDR3. Here the CDR3 reads CASSLSSGLKKLFF. The CDR3 coding sequence is TGTGCCAGCAGCTTAAGTTCAGGGCTGAAAAAACTGTTTTTT.

This chain joins TRBV29-1 and TRBJ2-7; TRBD2 agrees at 9 bases. Germline V gene data show CDR1 as SQVTM and CDR2 as ANQGSEA. The CDR3 covers 14 residues. V dropped 3 bases and J dropped 0; count of bases not matched to a gene: 3. CDR3 sequence (DNA): TGCAGCGTTGACGGACTAGCGAGCTCCTACGAGCAGTACTTC. Encoded protein: CSVDGLASSYEQYF.

This clonotype has at least ten counts. The rearrangement links TRBV28 to TRBJ2-7; 8 bases match TRBD1. The CDR3 has 15 residues. Germline V lookup: CDR1 MDHEN, CDR2 SYDVKM. V lost 6 bases to trimming and J lost 4 bases; unmatched junction nucleotides: 11. The CDR3 sequence: CASRNHWDRPYEQYF. CDR3 sequence (DNA): TGTGCCAGCAGGAACCACTGGGACAGGCCATACGAGCAGTACTTC.

This clonotype was seen many times. This chain joins TRBV5-1 and TRBJ2-7, with unresolved D. V was trimmed by 1 base and J by 7 bases, leaving 6 bases between them. Germline V gene lookup returns CDR1 SGHRS and CDR2 YFSETQ. The CDR3 consists of 11 residues. The CDR3 protein is CASSLNGEQYF. DNA of the CDR3: TGCGCCAGCAGCTTGAACGGTGAGCAGTACTTC. The variable domain in full, with the rest retrieved from reference TRBV5-1 and TRBJ2-7, is KAGVTQTPRYLIKTRGQQVTLSCSPISGHRSVSWYQQTPGQGLQFLFEYFSETQRNKGNFPGRFSGRQFSNSRSEMNVSTLELGDSALYLCASSLNGEQYFGPGTRLTVT.

The chain is built from TRBV29-1 and TRBJ2-3; D perhaps matches TRBD2 (6 bases). Germline V gene sequence: CDR1 SQVTM, CDR2 ANQGSEA. The length of the CDR3 is 16 residues. The V end lost 7 bases, the J end lost 4 bases, and 24 bases lay between the germline ends. The CDR3 is CSAPGSSGTSADTQYF. CDR3 sequence (DNA): TGCAGCGCGCCAGGCAGTAGCGGAACGTCGGCAGATACGCAGTATTTT.

Remarks on this clonotype: An end of the junction does not agree with germline; a read error may underlie this. The chain combines TRBV7-2 with TRBJ1-5; the match to TRBD2 covers 9 bases. The last part of the DNA fits TRBJ2-3 better; the J call may be wrong. CDR1 SGHTA and CDR2 FQGNSA come from the germline V gene. The CDR3 is 18 amino acids. The CDR3 region has the DNA TGTGCCAGCCTACCCGGGACTATCCCCGAGCGGGGGGCAGATACCCAGTATTTT. It is translated as CASLPGTIPERGADTQYF.